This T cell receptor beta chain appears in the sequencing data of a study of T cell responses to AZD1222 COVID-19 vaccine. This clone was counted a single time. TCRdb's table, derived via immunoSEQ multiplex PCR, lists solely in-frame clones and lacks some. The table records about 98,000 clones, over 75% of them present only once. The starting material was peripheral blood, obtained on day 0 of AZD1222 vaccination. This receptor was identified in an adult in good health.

The CDR3: CASSEGQNYGYTF. The DNA for the CDR3 is TGTGCCAGCAGCGAGGGACAGAACTATGGCTACACCTTC. The V gene is TRBV6-2 or TRBV6-3, the J gene TRBJ1-2, with 7 bases matching TRBD1. Germline V CDR1 and CDR2: MNHEY, SVGEGT. There are 13 residues in the CDR3. The trim removed 6 bases at V and 2 bases at J, leaving 3 bases unmatched.